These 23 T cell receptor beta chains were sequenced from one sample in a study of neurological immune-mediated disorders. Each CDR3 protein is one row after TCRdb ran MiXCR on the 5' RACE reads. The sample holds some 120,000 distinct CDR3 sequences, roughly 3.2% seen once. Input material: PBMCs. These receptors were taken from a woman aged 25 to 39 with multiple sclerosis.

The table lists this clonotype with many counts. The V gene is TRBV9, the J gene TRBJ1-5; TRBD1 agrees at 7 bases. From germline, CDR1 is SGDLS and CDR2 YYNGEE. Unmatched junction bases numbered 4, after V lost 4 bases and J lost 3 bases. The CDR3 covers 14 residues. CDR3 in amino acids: CASSLRGDNQPQHF. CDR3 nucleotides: TGTGCCAGCAGCCTCAGGGGGGACAATCAGCCCCAGCATTTT.

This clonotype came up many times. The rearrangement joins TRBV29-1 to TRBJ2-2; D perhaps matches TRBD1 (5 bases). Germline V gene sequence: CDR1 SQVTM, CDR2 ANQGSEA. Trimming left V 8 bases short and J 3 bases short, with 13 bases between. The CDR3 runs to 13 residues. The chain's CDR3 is CSSTDSYTGELFF. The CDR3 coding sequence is TGCAGCTCTACCGACAGTTACACCGGGGAGCTGTTTTTT.

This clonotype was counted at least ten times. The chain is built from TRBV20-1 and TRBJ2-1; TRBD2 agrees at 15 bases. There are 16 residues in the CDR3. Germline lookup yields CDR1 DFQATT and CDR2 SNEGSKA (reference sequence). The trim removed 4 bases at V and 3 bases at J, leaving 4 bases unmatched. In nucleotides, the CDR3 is TGCAGTGCTACCGGGACTAGCGGGAGGCTCTACAATGAGCAGTTCTTC. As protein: CSATGTSGRLYNEQFF.

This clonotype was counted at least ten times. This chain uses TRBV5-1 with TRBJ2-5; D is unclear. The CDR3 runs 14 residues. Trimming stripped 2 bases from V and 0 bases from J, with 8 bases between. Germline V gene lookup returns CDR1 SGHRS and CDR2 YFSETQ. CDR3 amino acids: CASSFPSNQETQYF. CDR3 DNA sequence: TGCGCCAGCAGCTTTCCGTCGAACCAAGAGACCCAGTACTTC. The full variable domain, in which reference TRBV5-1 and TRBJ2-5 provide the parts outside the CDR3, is KAGVTQTPRYLIKTRGQQVTLSCSPISGHRSVSWYQQTPGQGLQFLFEYFSETQRNKGNFPGRFSGRQFSNSRSEMNVSTLELGDSALYLCASSFPSNQETQYFGPGTRLLVL.

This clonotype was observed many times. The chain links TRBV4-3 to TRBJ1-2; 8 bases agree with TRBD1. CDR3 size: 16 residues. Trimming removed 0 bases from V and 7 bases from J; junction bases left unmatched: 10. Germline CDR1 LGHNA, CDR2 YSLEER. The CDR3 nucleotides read TGCGCCAGCAGCCAAGATCCGGGACAGGCGCGAAGTGGCTACACCTTC. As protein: CASSQDPGQARSGYTF.

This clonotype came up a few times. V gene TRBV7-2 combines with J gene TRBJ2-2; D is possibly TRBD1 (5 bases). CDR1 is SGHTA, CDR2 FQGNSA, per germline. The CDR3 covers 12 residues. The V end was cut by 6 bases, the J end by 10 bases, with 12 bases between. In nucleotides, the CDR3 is TGTGCCAGCAGATTGACAGCTAAGGAGCTGTTTTTT. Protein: CASRLTAKELFF.

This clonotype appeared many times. The CDR3 coding sequence is TGCGCCAGCAGCTTTGAGGGTTACTCCTACGAGCAGTACTTC. It is translated as CASSFEGYSYEQYF. This chain connects TRBV5-1 to TRBJ2-7; maybe TRBD2 (5 bases). This CDR3 region has 14 residues. CDR1 is SGHRS, CDR2 YFSETQ, per germline. V lost 2 bases and J 0 bases, leaving 9 bases between the germline ends. Looking up the rest from reference TRBV5-1 and TRBJ2-7 gives the full variable domain: KAGVTQTPRYLIKTRGQQVTLSCSPISGHRSVSWYQQTPGQGLQFLFEYFSETQRNKGNFPGRFSGRQFSNSRSEMNVSTLELGDSALYLCASSFEGYSYEQYFGPGTRLTVT.

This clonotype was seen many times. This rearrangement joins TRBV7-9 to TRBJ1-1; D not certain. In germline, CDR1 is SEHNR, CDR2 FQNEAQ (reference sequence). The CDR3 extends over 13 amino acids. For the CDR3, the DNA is TGTGGACCGGGCAGACGGGAGAACACTGAAGCTTTCTTT. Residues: CGPGRRENTEAFF. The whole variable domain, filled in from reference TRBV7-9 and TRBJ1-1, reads DTGVSQNPRHKITKRGQNVTFRCDPISEHNRLYWYRQTLGQGPEFLTYFQNEAQLEKSRLLSDRFSAERPKGSFSTLEIQRTEQGDSAMYLCGPGRRENTEAFFGQGTRLTVV.

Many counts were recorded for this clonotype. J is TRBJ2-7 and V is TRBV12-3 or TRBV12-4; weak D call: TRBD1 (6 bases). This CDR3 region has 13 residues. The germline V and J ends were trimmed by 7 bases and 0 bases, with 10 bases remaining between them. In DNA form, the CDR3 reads TGTGCCAGCACACGGACAGACTCCTACGAGCAGTACTTC. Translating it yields CASTRTDSYEQYF.

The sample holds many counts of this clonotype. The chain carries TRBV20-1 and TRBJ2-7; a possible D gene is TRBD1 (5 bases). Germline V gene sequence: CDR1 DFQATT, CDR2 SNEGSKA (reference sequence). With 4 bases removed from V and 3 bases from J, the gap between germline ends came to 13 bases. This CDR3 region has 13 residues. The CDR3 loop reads CSANSRVGYEQYF. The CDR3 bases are TGCAGTGCTAATTCCAGGGTTGGCTACGAGCAGTACTTC.

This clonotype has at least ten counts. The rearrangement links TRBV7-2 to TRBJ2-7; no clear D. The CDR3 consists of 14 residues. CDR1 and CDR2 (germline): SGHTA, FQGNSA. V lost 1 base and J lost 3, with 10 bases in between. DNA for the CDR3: TGTGCCAGCAGCTTAGGACTGGAGAGCTACGAGCAGTACTTC. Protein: CASSLGLESYEQYF.

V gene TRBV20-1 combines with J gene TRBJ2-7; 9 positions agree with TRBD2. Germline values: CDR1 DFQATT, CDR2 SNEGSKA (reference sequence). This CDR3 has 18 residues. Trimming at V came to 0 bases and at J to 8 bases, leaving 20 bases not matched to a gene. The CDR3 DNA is TGCAGTGCTAGAGATCGACTAGCGGAGGTAGCCCCCCCCAGAAAGCAGTACTTC. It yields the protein CSARDRLAEVAPPRKQYF.

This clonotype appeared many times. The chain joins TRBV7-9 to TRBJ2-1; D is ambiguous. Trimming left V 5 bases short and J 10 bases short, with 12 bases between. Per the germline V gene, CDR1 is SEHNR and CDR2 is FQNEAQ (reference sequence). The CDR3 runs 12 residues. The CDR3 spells CASSVNPVEQFF. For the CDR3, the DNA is TGTGCCAGCAGCGTAAACCCCGTGGAGCAGTTCTTC. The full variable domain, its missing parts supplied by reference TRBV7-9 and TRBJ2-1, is DTGVSQNPRHKITKRGQNVTFRCDPISEHNRLYWYRQTLGQGPEFLTYFQNEAQLEKSRLLSDRFSAERPKGSFSTLEIQRTEQGDSAMYLCASSVNPVEQFFGPGTRLTVL.

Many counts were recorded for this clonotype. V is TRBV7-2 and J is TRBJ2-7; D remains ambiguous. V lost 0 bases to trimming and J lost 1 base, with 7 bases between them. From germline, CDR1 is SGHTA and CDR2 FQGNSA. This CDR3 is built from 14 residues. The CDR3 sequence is CASSLAGTSYEQYF. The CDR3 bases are TGTGCCAGCAGCTTAGCGGGCACTTCCTACGAGCAGTACTTC.

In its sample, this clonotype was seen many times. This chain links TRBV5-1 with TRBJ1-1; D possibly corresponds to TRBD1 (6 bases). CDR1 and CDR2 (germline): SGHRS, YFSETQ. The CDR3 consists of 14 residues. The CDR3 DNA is TGCGCTAGCTTCCCAGGGGCGCGGAACACTGAAGCTTTCTTT. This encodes CASFPGARNTEAFF.

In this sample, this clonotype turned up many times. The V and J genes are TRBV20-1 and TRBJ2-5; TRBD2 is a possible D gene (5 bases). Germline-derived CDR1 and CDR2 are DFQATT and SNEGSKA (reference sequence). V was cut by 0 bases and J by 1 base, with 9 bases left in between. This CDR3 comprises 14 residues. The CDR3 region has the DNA TGCAGTGCTAGAGAGGGGAGCCCCCAAGAGACCCAGTACTTC. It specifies CSAREGSPQETQYF.

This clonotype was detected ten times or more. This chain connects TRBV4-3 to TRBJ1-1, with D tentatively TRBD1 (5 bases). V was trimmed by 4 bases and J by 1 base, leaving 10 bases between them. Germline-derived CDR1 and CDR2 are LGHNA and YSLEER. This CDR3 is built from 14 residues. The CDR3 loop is CASSPLQGNTEAFF. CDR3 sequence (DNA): TGCGCCAGCAGCCCGCTGCAGGGGAACACTGAAGCTTTCTTT.

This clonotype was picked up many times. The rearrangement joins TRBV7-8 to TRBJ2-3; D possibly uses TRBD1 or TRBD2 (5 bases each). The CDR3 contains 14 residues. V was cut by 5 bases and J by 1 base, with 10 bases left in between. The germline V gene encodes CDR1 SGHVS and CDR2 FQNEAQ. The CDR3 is CASSRQRRTDTQYF. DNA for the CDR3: TGTGCCAGCAGCCGACAGCGGCGCACAGATACGCAGTATTTT. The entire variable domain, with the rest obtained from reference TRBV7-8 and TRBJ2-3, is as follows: GAGVSQSPRYKVAKRGQDVALRCDPISGHVSLFWYQQALGQGPEFLTYFQNEAQLDKSGLPSDRFFAERPEGSVSTLKIQRTQQEDSAVYLCASSRQRRTDTQYFGPGTRLTVL.

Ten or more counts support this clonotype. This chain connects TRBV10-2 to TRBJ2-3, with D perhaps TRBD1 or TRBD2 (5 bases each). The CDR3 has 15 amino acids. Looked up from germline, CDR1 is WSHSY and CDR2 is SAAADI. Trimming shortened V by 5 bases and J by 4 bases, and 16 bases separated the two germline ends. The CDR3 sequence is CASSTDHGAADTQYF. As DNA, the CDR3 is TGCGCCAGCAGTACGGACCACGGGGCGGCAGATACGCAGTATTTT.

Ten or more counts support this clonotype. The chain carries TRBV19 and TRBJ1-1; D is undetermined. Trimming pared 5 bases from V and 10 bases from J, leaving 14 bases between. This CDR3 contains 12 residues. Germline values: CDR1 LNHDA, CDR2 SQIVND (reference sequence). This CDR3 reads CASSGRLQGAFF. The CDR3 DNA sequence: TGTGCCAGTAGTGGGCGGCTTCAAGGAGCTTTCTTT.

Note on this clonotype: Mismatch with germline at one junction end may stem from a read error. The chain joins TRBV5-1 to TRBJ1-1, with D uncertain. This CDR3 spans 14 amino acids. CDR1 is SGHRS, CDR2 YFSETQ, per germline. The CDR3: CASSSGRMNTAAFF. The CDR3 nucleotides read TGCGCCAGCAGCTCAGGCAGAATGAACACTGCAGCTTTCTTT.

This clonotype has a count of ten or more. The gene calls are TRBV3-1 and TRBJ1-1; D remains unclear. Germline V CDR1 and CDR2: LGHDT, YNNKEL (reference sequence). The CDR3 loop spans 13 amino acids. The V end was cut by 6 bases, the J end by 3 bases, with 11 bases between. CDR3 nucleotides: TGTGCCAGCAGGTCGCCACCAGACACTGAAGCTTTCTTT. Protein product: CASRSPPDTEAFF. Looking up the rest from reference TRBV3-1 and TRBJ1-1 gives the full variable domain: DTAVSQTPKYLVTQMGNDKSIKCEQNLGHDTMYWYKQDSKKFLKIMFSYNNKELIINETVPNRFSPKSPDKAHLNLHINSLELGDSAVYFCASRSPPDTEAFFGQGTRLTVV.

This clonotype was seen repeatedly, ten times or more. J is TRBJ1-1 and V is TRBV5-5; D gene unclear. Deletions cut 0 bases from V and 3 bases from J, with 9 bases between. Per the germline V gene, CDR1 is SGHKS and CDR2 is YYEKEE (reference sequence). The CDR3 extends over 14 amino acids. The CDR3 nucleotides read TGTGCCAGCAGCTTGGTGGCCAGGTACACTGAAGCTTTCTTT. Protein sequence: CASSLVARYTEAFF.